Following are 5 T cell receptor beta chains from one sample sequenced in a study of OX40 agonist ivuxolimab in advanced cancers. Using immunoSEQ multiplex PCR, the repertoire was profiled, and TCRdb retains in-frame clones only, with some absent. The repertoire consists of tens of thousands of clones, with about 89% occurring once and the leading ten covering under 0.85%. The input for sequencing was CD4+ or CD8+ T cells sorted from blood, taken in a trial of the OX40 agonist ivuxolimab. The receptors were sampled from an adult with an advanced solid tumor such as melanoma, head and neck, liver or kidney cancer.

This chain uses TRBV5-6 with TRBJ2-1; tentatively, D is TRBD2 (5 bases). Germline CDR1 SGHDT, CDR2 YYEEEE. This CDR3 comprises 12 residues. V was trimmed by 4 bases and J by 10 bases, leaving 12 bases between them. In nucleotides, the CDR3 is TGTGCCAGCAGCGAACTAGTTCGGGAGCAGTTCTTC. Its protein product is CASSELVREQFF.

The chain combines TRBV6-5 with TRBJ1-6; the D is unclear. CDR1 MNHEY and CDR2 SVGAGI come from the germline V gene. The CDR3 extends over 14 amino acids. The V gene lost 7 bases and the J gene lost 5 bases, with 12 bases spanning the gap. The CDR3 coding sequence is TGTGCCAGCACCCTGGTACGAAATAATTCACCCCTCCACTTT. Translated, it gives CASTLVRNNSPLHF.

The CDR3 DNA sequence: TGTGCCAGCTCACCACCCGGACAGACAACAGATACGCAGTATTTT. This encodes CASSPPGQTTDTQYF. This chain joins TRBV18 and TRBJ2-3, with D perhaps TRBD1 (6 bases). Per the germline V gene, CDR1 is KGHSH and CDR2 is LQKENI. The CDR3 contains 15 residues. V lost 0 bases and J 3 bases, leaving 10 bases between the germline ends.

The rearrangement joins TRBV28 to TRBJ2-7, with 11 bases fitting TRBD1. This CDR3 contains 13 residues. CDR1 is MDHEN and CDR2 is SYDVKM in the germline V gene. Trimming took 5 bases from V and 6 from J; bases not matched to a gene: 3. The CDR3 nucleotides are TGTGCCAGCAGTCCCGGACAGGGGGCCGAGCAGTACTTC. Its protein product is CASSPGQGAEQYF.

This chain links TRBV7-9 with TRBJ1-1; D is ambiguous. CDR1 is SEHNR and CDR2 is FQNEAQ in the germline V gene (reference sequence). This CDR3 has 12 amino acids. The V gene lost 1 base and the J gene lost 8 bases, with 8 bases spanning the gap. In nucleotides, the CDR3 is TGTGCCAGCAGCTTAGTCGTCGGCGAAGCTTTCTTT. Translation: CASSLVVGEAFF.